This entry lists 13 T cell receptor beta chains sequenced from one sample in a study of blood T cell repertoires in COVID-19. Here immunoSEQ multiplex PCR was the method, and the copy in TCRdb shows in-frame clones only, minus some. The top ten hold about 32% of the sample, which has tens of thousands of clones, roughly three quarters seen once. Sequences were obtained from peripheral blood. The receptors come from a human donor in a cohort sampled during active COVID-19.

This clone was found once. The J gene is TRBJ2-1, the V gene TRBV24-1, with D possibly TRBD2 on 6 matching bases. CDR1 KGHDR and CDR2 SFDVKD come from the germline V gene. CDR3 length equals 15 residues. Trimming took 6 bases from V and 7 from J, leaving 18 bases between them. The CDR3 DNA reads as TGTGCCACCAGTCTAGGCGGGGCCCGCCTTAATGAGCAGTTCTTC. Protein: CATSLGGARLNEQFF.

V gene TRBV7-2 combines with J gene TRBJ1-5; D is possibly TRBD1 (6 bases). Trimming removed 1 base from V and 8 bases from J, with 12 bases in between. The germline V gene encodes CDR1 SGHTA and CDR2 FQGNSA. There are 14 residues in the CDR3. In DNA, the CDR3 is TGTGCCAGCAGCTTAGAACCAGGGGAGAAGCCCCAGCATTTT. Its translation: CASSLEPGEKPQHF.

This chain uses TRBV11-2 with TRBJ2-1, with a possible D match to TRBD2 (6 bases). Trimming removed 2 bases at V and 1 base at J, with 12 bases between. The CDR3 totals 16 residues. Germline V CDR1 and CDR2: SGHAT, FQNNGV. The CDR3 spells CASSLSRSGSYNEQFF. The DNA for the CDR3 is TGTGCCAGCAGCTTATCGAGGAGCGGGTCCTACAATGAGCAGTTCTTC.

J is TRBJ2-1 and V is TRBV19, with 7 bases fitting TRBD2. The CDR3 consists of 15 residues. Per germline, CDR1 LNHDA and CDR2 SQIVND (reference sequence). Losses at the gene ends were 4 bases for V and 0 bases for J; bases not matched to a gene: 3. CDR3 sequence: CASSRGGSSYNEQFF. CDR3 DNA sequence: TGTGCCAGTAGTAGAGGCGGGAGCTCCTACAATGAGCAGTTCTTC.

This clone was seen a handful of times. The rearrangement uses TRBV28 and TRBJ1-2; unclear D gene. Germline V CDR1 and CDR2: MDHEN, SYDVKM. This CDR3 is built from 12 residues. Trimming removed 3 bases at V and 4 bases at J, with 6 bases between. CDR3 in amino acids: CASSFRVYGYTF. In DNA form, the CDR3 reads TGTGCCAGCAGTTTCCGGGTCTATGGCTACACCTTC.

This chain connects TRBV6-2 or TRBV6-3 to TRBJ2-7, with TRBD2 matching 9 bases. This CDR3 region has 15 residues. CDR1 MNHEY and CDR2 SVGEGT come from the germline V gene. Unmatched junction bases numbered 8, after V lost 4 bases and J lost 4 bases. CDR3 protein: CASSSAGTSLYEQYF. CDR3 coding DNA: TGTGCCAGCAGTTCGGCCGGGACTAGCTTGTACGAGCAGTACTTC.

The rearrangement uses TRBV11-3 and TRBJ2-2; 7 nucleotides match TRBD1. The V and J ends lost 5 bases and 3 bases, in that order; junction bases with no gene match: 9. The CDR3 is 16 residues long. The germline gives CDR1 SGHNT, CDR2 YENEEA. The CDR3 spells CASSKRGGADTGELFF. The CDR3 coding sequence is TGTGCCAGCAGCAAGAGAGGGGGCGCAGACACCGGGGAGCTGTTTTTT.

The rearrangement uses TRBV19 and TRBJ2-1; 13 bases match TRBD2. This CDR3 region has 15 residues. V lost 6 bases, J lost 4 bases, and 3 bases stayed unmatched. The V gene's germline CDR1 is LNHDA and CDR2 SQIVND (reference sequence). The CDR3 coding sequence is TGTGCCAGTAGGCCGGGACTAGCGGGGTACAATGAGCAGTTCTTC. This encodes CASRPGLAGYNEQFF.

This chain joins TRBV5-5 and TRBJ1-1; tentatively, D is TRBD1 (5 bases). The CDR3 length is 15 residues. V gave up 0 bases and J gave up 3 bases, with 12 bases separating them. Per germline, CDR1 SGHKS and CDR2 YYEKEE (reference sequence). The CDR3 protein is CASSLGWGTYTEAFF. The DNA of the CDR3 is TGTGCCAGCAGCTTGGGCTGGGGGACTTACACTGAAGCTTTCTTT.

The CDR3 nucleotides are TGTGCCAGCAGTCGAAACGCCGGTCCGGGACAGGGGGTGTCCGGGGAGCTGTTTTTT. Translation: CASSRNAGPGQGVSGELFF. The rearrangement joins TRBV7-8 to TRBJ2-2; the match to TRBD1 covers 11 bases. CDR1 SGHVS and CDR2 FQNEAQ come from the germline V gene. This CDR3 has 19 residues. Unmatched junction bases numbered 18, after V lost 6 bases and J lost 6 bases.

The chain employs TRBV28 and TRBJ1-1, with D maybe TRBD1 (5 bases). From germline, CDR1 is MDHEN and CDR2 SYDVKM. The CDR3 contains 11 residues. The V and J ends lost 6 bases and 5 bases respectively, with 7 bases between them. The CDR3 nucleotides are TGTGCCAGCAGGTCAGGGACTGAAGCTTTCTTT. Translating it yields CASRSGTEAFF.

The gene calls are TRBV15 and TRBJ1-5; D gene ambiguous. The V end lost 0 bases, the J end lost 11 bases, and 14 bases lay between the germline ends. This CDR3 contains 14 residues. Germline V gene sequence: CDR1 LNHNV, CDR2 YYDKDF (reference sequence). CDR3 DNA: TGTGCCACCAGCAGAGATCAAGGGAGCGAGGCCCAGCATTTT. Its translation: CATSRDQGSEAQHF.

This chain uses TRBV6-1 with TRBJ2-3; maybe TRBD2 (5 bases). The CDR3 covers 16 residues. Germline V gives CDR1 MNHNS, CDR2 SASEGT. With 2 bases removed from V and 1 base from J, the gap between germline ends came to 13 bases. The CDR3 DNA is TGTGCCAGCAGTGAACGGGCAGAGAGGGGCACAGATACGCAGTATTTT. Protein product: CASSERAERGTDTQYF.